Listed here are 32 T cell receptor beta chains from one sample, sequenced in a study of blood T cell repertoires in COVID-19. Some clones are missing from TCRdb's copy, which holds only in-frame ones; the method was immunoSEQ multiplex PCR. The table lists about 83,000 clones, around 80% of them singletons. The sequenced sample consisted of peripheral blood. These receptors were taken from a woman older than 75 with active or convalescent COVID-19.

In its sample, this clone was seen many times. The J gene is TRBJ1-2, the V gene TRBV27; tentative D call: TRBD1 (5 bases). Trimming took 3 bases from V and 7 from J, leaving 12 bases between them. Germline CDR1 MNHEY, CDR2 SMNVEV (reference sequence). The CDR3 is made up of 13 amino acids. The CDR3 sequence: CASSFSPDSGYTF. In DNA, the CDR3 is TGTGCCAGCAGTTTTTCACCAGACAGTGGCTACACCTTC.

The J gene is TRBJ2-7, the V gene TRBV27; the D gene is possibly TRBD2 (5 bases). The germline CDR1 and CDR2 sequences are MNHEY and SMNVEV (reference sequence). This CDR3 has 14 amino acids. V lost 7 bases and J 6 bases, leaving 19 bases between the germline ends. The CDR3 DNA sequence: TGTGCCAGCAATCCGACGCGGACTCCTCGCGAGCAGTACTTC. Translated: CASNPTRTPREQYF.

A few counts support this clone. CDR3 sequence (DNA): TGTGCCATCAGCCGGGAGGGGACTGAAGCTTTCTTT. Translating gives CAISREGTEAFF. The chain is built from TRBV10-3 and TRBJ1-1; D is possibly TRBD1 (5 bases). Germline V CDR1 and CDR2: ENHRY, SYGVKD. The CDR3 loop spans 12 amino acids. Deletions cut 6 bases from V and 5 bases from J, with 10 bases between.

This chain links TRBV6-1 with TRBJ1-2, with a tentative D call TRBD1 (6 bases). CDR3 length: 14 amino acids. V was shortened by 1 base and J by 4 bases, with 10 bases between the two germline ends. Germline values: CDR1 MNHNS, CDR2 SASEGT. CDR3 loop: CASSEGGGPYGYTF. Written as DNA, the CDR3 is TGTGCCAGCAGTGAAGGTGGGGGCCCCTATGGCTACACCTTC.

The J gene is TRBJ1-2, the V gene TRBV6-6, with TRBD1 matching 7 bases. Germline trimming cut 2 bases from V and 4 bases from J; bases unmatched to any gene: 4. The CDR3 contains 14 residues. CDR1 and CDR2 (germline): MNHNY, SVGAGI (reference sequence). CDR3 amino acids: CASSYPGQPYGYTF. The CDR3 DNA is TGTGCCAGCAGTTACCCGGGACAGCCCTATGGCTACACCTTC.

The chain carries TRBV7-9 and TRBJ2-5; TRBD2 might be the D (6 bases). V dropped 4 bases and J dropped 4 bases, with 10 bases sitting between them. CDR3 length: 13 amino acids. Germline assignment: CDR1 SEHNR and CDR2 FQNEAQ (reference sequence). The CDR3 sequence: CASSWGDGETQYF. The CDR3 DNA sequence: TGTGCCAGCAGCTGGGGGGACGGAGAGACCCAGTACTTC.

The rearrangement uses TRBV27 and TRBJ1-6; TRBD1 matches 11 bases. The J segment lost 0 bases and the V segment lost 6 bases, leaving 7 bases of the junction unmatched. CDR3 length: 18 residues. The germline V gene has CDR1 MNHEY and CDR2 SMNVEV (reference sequence). Written as DNA, the CDR3 is TGTGCCAGCAGACCCGGGACAGGGGGGAGCTCCTATAATTCACCCCTCCACTTT. It codes for CASRPGTGGSSYNSPLHF.

V and J are TRBV3-1 (or the pseudogene TRBV3-2) and TRBJ2-7, with D maybe TRBD2 (5 bases). Trimming pared 1 base from V and 6 bases from J, leaving 13 bases between. The V gene's germline CDR1 is LGHDT and CDR2 YNNKEL (reference sequence). The CDR3 extends over 14 amino acids. The CDR3 is CASSQVLEGSEQYF. CDR3 sequence (DNA): TGTGCCAGCAGCCAAGTTTTAGAGGGAAGCGAGCAGTACTTC.

J is TRBJ1-3 and V is TRBV9; D not certain. CDR1 is SGDLS and CDR2 is YYNGEE in the germline V gene. The CDR3 runs to 15 residues. V was shortened by 0 bases and J by 0 bases, with 7 bases between the two germline ends. CDR3 in DNA: TGTGCCAGCAGCGTAGATGGTAGCTCTGGAAACACCATATATTTT. This encodes CASSVDGSSGNTIYF.

The J gene is TRBJ1-1, the V gene TRBV30; D is undetermined. Per the germline V gene, CDR1 is GTSNPN and CDR2 is SVGIG (reference sequence). Between the trimmed V and J ends, which lost 1 base and 1 base, there was a span of 7 bases. CDR3 length: 13 amino acids. The CDR3 sequence is CAWSGERNTEAFF. CDR3 in DNA: TGTGCCTGGAGTGGGGAGCGGAACACTGAAGCTTTCTTT. Full variable domain (rest looked up from reference TRBV30 and TRBJ1-1): SQTIHQWPATLVQPVGSPLSLECTVEGTSNPNLYWYRQAAGRGLQLLFYSVGIGQISSEVPQNLSASRPQDRQFILSSKKLLLSDSGFYLCAWSGERNTEAFFGQGTRLTVV.

This sequence joins TRBV2 and TRBJ2-5, with unresolved D. CDR3 length equals 13 residues. CDR1 SNHLY and CDR2 FYNNEI come from the germline V gene. Deletions cut 4 bases from V and 5 bases from J, with 11 bases between. The CDR3 reads CASSVTDGETQYF. CDR3 nucleotides: TGTGCCAGCAGTGTGACTGACGGGGAGACCCAGTACTTC.

This rearrangement joins TRBV4-3 to TRBJ1-5; D possibly corresponds to TRBD1 (6 bases). CDR3 length: 14 amino acids. Germline CDR1 LGHNA, CDR2 YSLEER. Trimming removed 1 base from V and 5 bases from J, with 9 bases in between. The CDR3 sequence is CASSQAQGDQPQHF. The CDR3 DNA reads as TGCGCCAGCAGCCAAGCACAGGGTGATCAGCCCCAGCATTTT.

The J gene is TRBJ1-2, the V gene TRBV30; the match to TRBD1 covers 9 bases. Trimming at V came to 2 bases and at J to 8 bases, leaving 9 bases not matched to a gene. This CDR3 contains 14 residues. Looked up from germline, CDR1 is GTSNPN and CDR2 is SVGIG (reference sequence). The CDR3 loop is CAWSQGTGFRGYTF. Here the CDR3 DNA reads TGTGCCTGGAGTCAGGGGACAGGGTTTCGAGGCTACACCTTC. Based on the CDR3 plus reference TRBV30 and TRBJ1-2, the full variable domain is SQTIHQWPATLVQPVGSPLSLECTVEGTSNPNLYWYRQAAGRGLQLLFYSVGIGQISSEVPQNLSASRPQDRQFILSSKKLLLSDSGFYLCAWSQGTGFRGYTFGSGTRLTVV.

The CDR3 region is CASSVAGVYNEQFF. For the CDR3, the DNA is TGTGCCAGCAGCGTAGCGGGGGTCTACAATGAGCAGTTCTTC. The genes are TRBV25-1 and TRBJ2-1; TRBD2 aligns across 9 bases. The CDR3 runs to 14 residues. Per the germline V gene, CDR1 is MGHDK and CDR2 is SYGVNS. With V trimmed by 6 bases and J by 3 bases, 3 bases remained unmatched.

The V gene is TRBV4-1, the J gene TRBJ1-5; the D gene is possibly TRBD1 (5 bases). V lost 0 bases, J lost 7 bases, and 13 bases lay in between. There are 15 residues in the CDR3. CDR1 and CDR2 from the germline V gene are MGHRA and YSYEKL. This CDR3 is CASSQDGREGQPQHF. CDR3 sequence (DNA): TGCGCCAGCAGCCAAGATGGCAGGGAGGGACAGCCCCAGCATTTT.

This chain uses TRBV3-1 (or the pseudogene TRBV3-2) with TRBJ2-1; 11 nucleotides align to TRBD2. Germline lookup yields CDR1 LGHDT and CDR2 YNNKEL (reference sequence). V shed 0 bases, J shed 12 bases, and the junction held 7 bases outside the gene matches. This CDR3 region has 15 residues. The CDR3 DNA follows: TGTGCCAGCAGCCAAGACCGACTAGCGGGGAGGGGGCAGTTCTTC. Its translation is CASSQDRLAGRGQFF.

This clone is medium-sized. The J gene is TRBJ2-7, the V gene TRBV12-3 or TRBV12-4; D unclear. With 2 bases removed from V and 0 bases from J, the gap between germline ends came to 5 bases. This CDR3 is built from 13 residues. The CDR3 loop is CASSLTDSYEQYF. CDR3 DNA sequence: TGTGCCAGCAGTTTAACAGACTCCTACGAGCAGTACTTC.

This clone turned up a few times. Other DNA sequences of this sample code for an identical CDR3. This chain links TRBV9 with TRBJ1-3, with 7 positions matching TRBD1. Trimming removed 3 bases from V and 1 base from J; junction bases left unmatched: 1. Germline CDR1 SGDLS, CDR2 YYNGEE. This CDR3 is 14 amino acids long. CDR3 sequence reads: CASSARGSGNTIYF. The DNA for the CDR3 is TGTGCCAGCAGCGCCAGGGGGTCTGGAAACACCATATATTTT.

CDR3 sequence: CASSLKTGLKAFF. Written as DNA, the CDR3 is TGTGCCAGCAGCTTAAAGACAGGTTTAAAAGCTTTCTTT. The rearrangement uses TRBV13 and TRBJ1-1, with D possibly TRBD1 on 6 matching bases. The CDR3 has 13 amino acids. V lost 2 bases, J lost 9 bases, and 13 bases lay in between. Germline CDR1 PRHDT, CDR2 FYEKMQ (reference sequence).

The chain employs TRBV2 and TRBJ2-3; TRBD2 matches at 11 bases. The CDR3 runs 14 residues. The ends lost 9 bases at V and 2 bases at J; junction bases unmatched: 4. Germline CDR1 SNHLY, CDR2 FYNNEI. The CDR3 DNA follows: TGTGCCAGAACTAGCGGGGGCTCCACAGATACGCAGTATTTT. Amino acids: CARTSGGSTDTQYF.

The chain is built from TRBV28 and TRBJ1-2; 7 bases map to TRBD1. CDR1 is MDHEN and CDR2 is SYDVKM in the germline V gene. The CDR3 sequence is 16 residues long. V was clipped by 5 bases and J by 6 bases; unmatched bases: 15. The CDR3 loop reads CASSPGWATGWDGYTF. Here the CDR3 DNA reads TGTGCCAGCAGTCCCGGCTGGGCGACAGGGTGGGATGGCTACACCTTC.

J is TRBJ1-5 and V is TRBV6-6; D is perhaps TRBD1 (5 bases). The CDR3 consists of 14 residues. Trimming cost V 2 bases and J 7 bases, with 12 bases left between them. The V gene's germline CDR1 is MNHNY and CDR2 SVGAGI (reference sequence). The CDR3 protein is CASSYGTETQPQHF. The CDR3 DNA reads as TGTGCCAGCAGTTACGGGACTGAAACCCAGCCCCAGCATTTT.

This clone was counted only a few times. J is TRBJ1-6 and V is TRBV7-9; D may be TRBD1 (5 bases). This CDR3 region has 17 residues. Trimming left V 2 bases short and J 5 bases short, with 16 bases between. Germline V CDR1 and CDR2: SEHNR, FQNEAQ (reference sequence). Here the CDR3 DNA reads TGTGCCAGCAGCTTACCCGGGACTACGCCTCATAATTCACCCCTCCACTTT. Its translation: CASSLPGTTPHNSPLHF.

The chain employs TRBV5-8 and TRBJ1-4; D call uncertain. The CDR3 is 15 residues long. The V gene's germline CDR1 is SGHTS and CDR2 YDEGEE. Trimming took off 6 bases at V and 8 bases at J, with 20 bases between the two ends. The CDR3 DNA sequence: TGTGCCAGCAACCCGAGGGCAGTCGGAGGAGAAAAACTGTTTTTT. As protein: CASNPRAVGGEKLFF.

The chain joins TRBV24-1 to TRBJ2-2; 8 nucleotides match TRBD2. CDR1 and CDR2 from the germline V gene are KGHDR and SFDVKD. CDR3 size: 15 residues. The V segment lost 9 bases and the J segment 4 bases; nucleotides outside the gene matches: 9. CDR3: CATSPSGGGTGELFF. The DNA for the CDR3 is TGTGCCACCTCACCGAGCGGGGGAGGCACCGGGGAGCTGTTTTTT.

Only one count was recorded for this clone. In DNA form, the CDR3 reads TGTGCCAGCTCAGAGCTGCGGGGGGGCATCAATGAGCAGTTCTTC. Protein: CASSELRGGINEQFF. The chain couples TRBV18 to TRBJ2-1, with 9 positions matching TRBD2. V lost 5 bases to trimming and J lost 6 bases; unmatched junction nucleotides: 8. Germline CDR1 is KGHSH and CDR2 is LQKENI. CDR3 length: 15 amino acids.

The chain joins TRBV6-1 to TRBJ1-1, with D unresolved. This CDR3 contains 16 residues. Trimming removed 4 bases from V and 0 bases from J, with 15 bases in between. Germline V gene lookup returns CDR1 MNHNS and CDR2 SASEGT. CDR3 loop: CASSGVLQSMNTEAFF. The CDR3 DNA follows: TGTGCCAGCAGTGGAGTCCTTCAATCCATGAACACTGAAGCTTTCTTT.

The rearrangement uses TRBV7-9 and TRBJ2-5; 8 bases line up with TRBD2. The trim removed 5 bases at V and 2 bases at J, leaving 4 bases unmatched. Germline assignment: CDR1 SEHNR and CDR2 FQNEAQ (reference sequence). The CDR3 totals 14 residues. The DNA of the CDR3 is TGTGCCAGCAGCCTCAGCGGGGGACAAGAGACCCAGTACTTC. As protein: CASSLSGGQETQYF.

The count of this clone is one. The chain is built from TRBV9 and TRBJ2-5; the match to TRBD2 covers 8 bases. The CDR3 sequence is 15 residues long. Germline loops: CDR1 SGDLS, CDR2 YYNGEE. Trimming at V came to 3 bases and at J to 4 bases, leaving 8 bases not matched to a gene. The CDR3 DNA reads as TGTGCCAGCAGCGAATCCGCGGGGGGCGGAGAGACCCAGTACTTC. Translating gives CASSESAGGGETQYF.

The genes are TRBV7-9 and TRBJ2-2, with 7 nucleotides matching TRBD1. Germline CDR1 SEHNR, CDR2 FQNEAQ (reference sequence). The CDR3 has 13 amino acids. Germline trimming cut 5 bases from V and 6 bases from J; bases unmatched to any gene: 3. CDR3: CASSRRGSGELFF. CDR3 DNA: TGTGCCAGCAGCCGCAGGGGGTCCGGGGAGCTGTTTTTT.

V is TRBV7-2 and J is TRBJ1-4; possible D gene TRBD1, 5 bases. This CDR3 is built from 16 residues. The V gene lost 0 bases and the J gene lost 1 base, with 9 bases spanning the gap. Germline assignment: CDR1 SGHTA and CDR2 FQGNSA. The CDR3 DNA sequence: TGTGCCAGCAGCTTAGCGTCGGGGGGAACTAATGAAAAACTGTTTTTT. The encoded protein is CASSLASGGTNEKLFF.

The chain recombines TRBV5-8 with TRBJ2-5, with D possibly being TRBD2 (7 bases). The CDR3 has 14 amino acids. The V and J ends lost 4 bases and 3 bases respectively, with 13 bases between them. Germline lookup yields CDR1 SGHTS and CDR2 YDEGEE. CDR3 residues: CASSKGGVEETQYF. CDR3 DNA: TGTGCCAGCAGCAAAGGGGGGGTGGAAGAGACCCAGTACTTC.